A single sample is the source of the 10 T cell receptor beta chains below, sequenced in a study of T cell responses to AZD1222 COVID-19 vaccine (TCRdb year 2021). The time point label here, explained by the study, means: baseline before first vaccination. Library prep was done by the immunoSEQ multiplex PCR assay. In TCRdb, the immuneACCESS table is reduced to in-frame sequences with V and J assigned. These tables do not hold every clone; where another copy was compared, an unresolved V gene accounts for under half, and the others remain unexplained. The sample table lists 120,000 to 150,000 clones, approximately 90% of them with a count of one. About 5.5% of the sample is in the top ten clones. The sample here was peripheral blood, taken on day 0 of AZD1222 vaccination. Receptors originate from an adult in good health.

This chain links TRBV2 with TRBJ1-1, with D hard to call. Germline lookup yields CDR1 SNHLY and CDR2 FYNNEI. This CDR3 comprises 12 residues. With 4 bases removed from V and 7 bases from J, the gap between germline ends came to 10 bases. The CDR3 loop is CASSVEKGEAFF. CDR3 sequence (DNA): TGTGCCAGCAGTGTGGAAAAGGGTGAAGCTTTCTTT.

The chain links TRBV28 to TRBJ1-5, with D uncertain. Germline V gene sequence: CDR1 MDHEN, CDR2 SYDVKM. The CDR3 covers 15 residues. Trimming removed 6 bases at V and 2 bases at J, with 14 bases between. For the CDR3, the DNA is TGTGCCAGCAGCCCAGACTCTAGTGGCAATCAGCCCCAGCATTTT. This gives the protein CASSPDSSGNQPQHF. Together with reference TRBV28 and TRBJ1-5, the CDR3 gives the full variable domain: DVKVTQSSRYLVKRTGEKVFLECVQDMDHENMFWYRQDPGLGLRLIYFSYDVKMKEKGDIPEGYSVSREKKERFSLILESASTNQTSMYLCASSPDSSGNQPQHFGDGTRLSIL.

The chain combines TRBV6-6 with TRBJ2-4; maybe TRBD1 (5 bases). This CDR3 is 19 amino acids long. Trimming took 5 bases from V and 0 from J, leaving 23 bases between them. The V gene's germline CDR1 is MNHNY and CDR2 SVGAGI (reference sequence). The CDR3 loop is CASSRTGAGGPLAKNIQYF. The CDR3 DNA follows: TGTGCCAGCAGTCGTACAGGAGCTGGTGGACCCCTAGCCAAAAACATTCAGTACTTC.

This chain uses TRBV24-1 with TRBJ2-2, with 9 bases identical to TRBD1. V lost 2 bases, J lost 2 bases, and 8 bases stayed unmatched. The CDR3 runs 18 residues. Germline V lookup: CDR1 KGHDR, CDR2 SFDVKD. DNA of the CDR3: TGTGCCACCAGTGATTCCTGGGACAGGGTGGGTAACACCGGGGAGCTGTTTTTT. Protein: CATSDSWDRVGNTGELFF.

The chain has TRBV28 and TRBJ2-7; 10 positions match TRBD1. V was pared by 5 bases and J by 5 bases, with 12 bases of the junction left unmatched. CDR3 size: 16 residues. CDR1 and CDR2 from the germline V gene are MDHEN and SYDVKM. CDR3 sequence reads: CASSPRPGQGIDEQYF. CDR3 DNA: TGTGCCAGCAGTCCACGCCCGGGACAGGGGATCGACGAGCAGTACTTC.

CDR3 sequence (DNA): TGTGCCAGCAGCTTATGGAGTAACACTGAAGCTTTCTTT. Its translation: CASSLWSNTEAFF. This chain connects TRBV11-2 to TRBJ1-1; D is undetermined. This CDR3 is 13 amino acids long. CDR1 is SGHAT, CDR2 FQNNGV, per germline. V was trimmed by 2 bases and J by 2 bases, leaving 6 bases between them.

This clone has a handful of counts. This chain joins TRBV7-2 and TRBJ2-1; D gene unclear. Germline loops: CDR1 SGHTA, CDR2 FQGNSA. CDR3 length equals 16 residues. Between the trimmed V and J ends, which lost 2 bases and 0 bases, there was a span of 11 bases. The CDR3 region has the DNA TGTGCCAGCAGCTTAAACCCACCAAGCTCCTACAATGAGCAGTTCTTC. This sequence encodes CASSLNPPSSYNEQFF.

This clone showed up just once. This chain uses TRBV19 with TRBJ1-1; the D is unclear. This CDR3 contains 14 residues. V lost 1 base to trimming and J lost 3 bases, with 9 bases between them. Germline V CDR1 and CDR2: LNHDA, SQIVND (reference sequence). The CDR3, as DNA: TGTGCCAGTAGTATAGGGGCTTATTACACTGAAGCTTTCTTT. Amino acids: CASSIGAYYTEAFF.

The chain's CDR3 is CATSSPIGLAGETGNEQYF. CDR3 coding DNA: TGTGCCACCAGCTCCCCCATCGGACTAGCGGGAGAAACGGGCAACGAGCAGTACTTC. This chain connects TRBV15 to TRBJ2-7; TRBD2 aligns across 13 bases. The germline gives CDR1 LNHNV, CDR2 YYDKDF (reference sequence). The CDR3 is made up of 19 amino acids. J was trimmed by 5 bases and V by 5 bases; bases with no gene match: 18.

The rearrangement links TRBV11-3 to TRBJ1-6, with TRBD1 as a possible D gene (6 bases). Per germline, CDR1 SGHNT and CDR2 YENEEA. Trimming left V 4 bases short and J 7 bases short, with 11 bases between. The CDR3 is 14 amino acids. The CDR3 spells CASSSRTVNSPLHF. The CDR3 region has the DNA TGTGCCAGCAGCTCCCGGACAGTGAATTCACCCCTCCACTTT.